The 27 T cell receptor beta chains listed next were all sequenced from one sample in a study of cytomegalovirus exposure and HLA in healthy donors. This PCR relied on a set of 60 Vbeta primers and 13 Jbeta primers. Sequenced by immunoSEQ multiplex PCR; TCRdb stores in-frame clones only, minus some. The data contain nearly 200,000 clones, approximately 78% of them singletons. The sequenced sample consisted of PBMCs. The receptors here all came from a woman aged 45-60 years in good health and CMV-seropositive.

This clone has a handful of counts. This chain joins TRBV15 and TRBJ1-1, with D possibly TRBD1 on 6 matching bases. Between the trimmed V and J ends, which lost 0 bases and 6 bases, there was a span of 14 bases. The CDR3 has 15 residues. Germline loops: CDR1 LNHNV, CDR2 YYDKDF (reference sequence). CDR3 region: CATSRDLVQGPEAFF. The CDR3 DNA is TGTGCCACCAGCAGAGATTTGGTACAGGGCCCTGAAGCTTTCTTT. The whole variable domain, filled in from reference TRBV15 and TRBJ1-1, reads DAMVIQNPRYQVTQFGKPVTLSCSQTLNHNVMYWYQQKSSQAPKLLFHYYDKDFNNEADTPDNFQSRRPNTSFCFLDIRSPGLGDTAMYLCATSRDLVQGPEAFFGQGTRLTVV.

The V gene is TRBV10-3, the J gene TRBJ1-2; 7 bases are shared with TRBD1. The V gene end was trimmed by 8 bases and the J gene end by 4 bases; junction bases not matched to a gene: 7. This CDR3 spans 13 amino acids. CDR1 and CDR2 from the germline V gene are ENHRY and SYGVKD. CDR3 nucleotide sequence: TGTGCCATCGGGGAAGGGGGCGGCTATGGCTACACCTTC. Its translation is CAIGEGGGYGYTF.

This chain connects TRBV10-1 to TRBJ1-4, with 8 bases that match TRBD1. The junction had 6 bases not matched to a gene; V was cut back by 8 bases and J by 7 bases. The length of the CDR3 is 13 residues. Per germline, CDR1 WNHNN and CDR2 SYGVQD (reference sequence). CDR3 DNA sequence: TGCGCCAGCCCCCAGGGGGCGGGTGAAAAACTGTTTTTT. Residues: CASPQGAGEKLFF.

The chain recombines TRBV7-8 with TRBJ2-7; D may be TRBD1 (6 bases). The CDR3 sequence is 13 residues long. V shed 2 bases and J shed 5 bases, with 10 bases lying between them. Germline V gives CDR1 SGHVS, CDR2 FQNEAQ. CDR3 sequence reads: CASSLIRGHEQYF. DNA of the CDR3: TGTGCCAGCAGCTTAATCAGGGGCCACGAGCAGTACTTC.

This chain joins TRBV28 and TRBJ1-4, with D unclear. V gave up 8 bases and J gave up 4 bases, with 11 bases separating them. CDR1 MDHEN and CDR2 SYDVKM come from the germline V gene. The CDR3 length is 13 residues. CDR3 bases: TGTGCCAGCGGCCGGGGAATTAATGAAAAACTGTTTTTT. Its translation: CASGRGINEKLFF.

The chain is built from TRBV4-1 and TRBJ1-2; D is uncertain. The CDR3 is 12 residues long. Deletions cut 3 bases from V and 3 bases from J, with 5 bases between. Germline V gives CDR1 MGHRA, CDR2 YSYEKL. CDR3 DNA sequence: TGCGCCAGCAGCCAGGGAGACTATGGCTACACCTTC. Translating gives CASSQGDYGYTF.

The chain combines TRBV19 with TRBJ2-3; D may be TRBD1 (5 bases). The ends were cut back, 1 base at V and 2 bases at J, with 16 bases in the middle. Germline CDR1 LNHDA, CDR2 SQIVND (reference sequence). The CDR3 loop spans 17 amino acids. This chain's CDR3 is CASSIGARTHLTDTQYF. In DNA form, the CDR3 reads TGTGCCAGTAGTATAGGGGCCCGGACACACCTCACAGATACGCAGTATTTT.

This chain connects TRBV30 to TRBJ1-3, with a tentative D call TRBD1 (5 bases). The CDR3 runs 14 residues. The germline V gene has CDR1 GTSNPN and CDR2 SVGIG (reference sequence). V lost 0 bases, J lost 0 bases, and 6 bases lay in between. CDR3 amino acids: CAWSVTASGNTIYF. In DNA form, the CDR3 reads TGTGCCTGGAGTGTGACAGCCTCTGGAAACACCATATATTTT.

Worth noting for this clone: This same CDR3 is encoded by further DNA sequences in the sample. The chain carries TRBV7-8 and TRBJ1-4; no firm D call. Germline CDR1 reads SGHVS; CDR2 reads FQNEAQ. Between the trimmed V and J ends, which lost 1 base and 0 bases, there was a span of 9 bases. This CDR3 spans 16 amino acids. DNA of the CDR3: TGTGCCAGCAGCTTAGACGGGAATCCAACTAATGAAAAACTGTTTTTT. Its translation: CASSLDGNPTNEKLFF.

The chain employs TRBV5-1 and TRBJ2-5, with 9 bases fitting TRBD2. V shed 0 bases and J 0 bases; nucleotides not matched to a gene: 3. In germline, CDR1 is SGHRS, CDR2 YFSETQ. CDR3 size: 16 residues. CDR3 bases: TGCGCCAGCAGCTTGGCTTCTAGCGGGAACCAAGAGACCCAGTACTTC. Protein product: CASSLASSGNQETQYF.

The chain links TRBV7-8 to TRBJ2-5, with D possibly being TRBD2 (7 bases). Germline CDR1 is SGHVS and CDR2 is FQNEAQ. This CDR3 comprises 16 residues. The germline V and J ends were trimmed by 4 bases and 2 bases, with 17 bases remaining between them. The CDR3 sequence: CASSSTWGGGQETQYF. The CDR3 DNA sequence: TGTGCCAGCAGCTCTACTTGGGGAGGGGGGCAAGAGACCCAGTACTTC.

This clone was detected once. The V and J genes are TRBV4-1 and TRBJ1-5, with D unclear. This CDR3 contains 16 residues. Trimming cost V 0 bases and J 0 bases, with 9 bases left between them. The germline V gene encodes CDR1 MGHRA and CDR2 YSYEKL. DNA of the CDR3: TGCGCCAGCAGCCAAGACCAGCGGATTAGCAATCAGCCCCAGCATTTT. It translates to CASSQDQRISNQPQHF.

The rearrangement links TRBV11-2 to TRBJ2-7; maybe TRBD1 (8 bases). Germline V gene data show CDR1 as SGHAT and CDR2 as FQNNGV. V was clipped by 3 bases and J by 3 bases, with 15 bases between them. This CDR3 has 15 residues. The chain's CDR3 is CASSLGGTGYYEQYF. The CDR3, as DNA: TGTGCCAGCAGCTTGGGGGGGACAGGATACTACGAGCAGTACTTC. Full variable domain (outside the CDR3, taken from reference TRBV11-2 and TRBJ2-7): EAGVAQSPRYKIIEKRQSVAFWCNPISGHATLYWYQQILGQGPKLLIQFQNNGVVDDSQLPKDRFSAERLKGVDSTLKIQPAKLEDSAVYLCASSLGGTGYYEQYFGPGTRLTVT.

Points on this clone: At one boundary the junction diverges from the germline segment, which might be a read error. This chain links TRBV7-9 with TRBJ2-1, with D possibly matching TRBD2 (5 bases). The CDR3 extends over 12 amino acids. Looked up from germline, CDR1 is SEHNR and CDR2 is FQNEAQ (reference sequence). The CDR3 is CSSSLDDGREFF. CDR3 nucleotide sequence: TGTTCCAGCAGCTTAGATGATGGGAGAGAGTTCTTC.

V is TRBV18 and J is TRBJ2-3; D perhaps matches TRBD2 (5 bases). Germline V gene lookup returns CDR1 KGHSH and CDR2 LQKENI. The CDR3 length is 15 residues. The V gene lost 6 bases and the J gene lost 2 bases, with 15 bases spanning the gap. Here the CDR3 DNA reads TGTGCCAGCTCCCCAACGGGGAGAGACACAGATACGCAGTATTTT. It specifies CASSPTGRDTDTQYF.

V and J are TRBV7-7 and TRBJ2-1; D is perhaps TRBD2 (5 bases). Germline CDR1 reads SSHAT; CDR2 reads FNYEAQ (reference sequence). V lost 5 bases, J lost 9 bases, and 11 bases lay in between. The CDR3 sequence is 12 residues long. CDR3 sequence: CASSPGSTEQFF. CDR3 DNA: TGTGCCAGCAGCCCGGGGAGTACTGAGCAGTTCTTC.

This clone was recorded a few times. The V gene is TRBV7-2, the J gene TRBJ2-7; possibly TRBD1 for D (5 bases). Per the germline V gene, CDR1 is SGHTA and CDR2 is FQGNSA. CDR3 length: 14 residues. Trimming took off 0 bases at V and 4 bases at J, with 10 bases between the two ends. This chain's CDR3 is CASSLATQGYEQYF. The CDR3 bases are TGTGCCAGCAGCTTAGCGACCCAGGGTTACGAGCAGTACTTC.

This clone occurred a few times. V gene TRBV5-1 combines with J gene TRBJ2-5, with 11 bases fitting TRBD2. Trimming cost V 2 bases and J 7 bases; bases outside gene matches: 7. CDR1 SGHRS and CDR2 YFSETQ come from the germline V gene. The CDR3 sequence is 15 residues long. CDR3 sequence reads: CASSFTSGGPGTQYF. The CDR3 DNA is TGCGCCAGCAGCTTTACTAGCGGGGGCCCGGGGACCCAGTACTTC. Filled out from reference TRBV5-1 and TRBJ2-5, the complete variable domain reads KAGVTQTPRYLIKTRGQQVTLSCSPISGHRSVSWYQQTPGQGLQFLFEYFSETQRNKGNFPGRFSGRQFSNSRSEMNVSTLELGDSALYLCASSFTSGGPGTQYFGPGTRLLVL.

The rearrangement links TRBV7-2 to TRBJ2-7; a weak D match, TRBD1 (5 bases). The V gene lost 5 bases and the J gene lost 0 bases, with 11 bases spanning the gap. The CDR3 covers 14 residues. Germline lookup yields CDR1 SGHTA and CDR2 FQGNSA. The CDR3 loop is CASSERQSSYEQYF. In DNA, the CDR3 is TGTGCCAGCAGCGAGAGACAGAGCTCCTACGAGCAGTACTTC.

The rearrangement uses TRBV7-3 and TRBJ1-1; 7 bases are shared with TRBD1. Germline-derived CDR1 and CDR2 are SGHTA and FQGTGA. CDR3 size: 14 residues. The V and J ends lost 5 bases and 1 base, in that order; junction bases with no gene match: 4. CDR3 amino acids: CASSPEGANTEAFF. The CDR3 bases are TGTGCCAGCAGCCCAGAGGGGGCGAACACTGAAGCTTTCTTT.

DNA of the CDR3: TGTGCCAGCAGTCAGCAGACTAGCCCAGATACGCAGTATTTT. Translating gives CASSQQTSPDTQYF. The rearrangement uses TRBV27 and TRBJ2-3; 7 bases map to TRBD2. CDR1 and CDR2 from the germline V gene are MNHEY and SMNVEV (reference sequence). The V and J ends lost 5 bases and 4 bases, in that order; junction bases with no gene match: 6. The CDR3 spans 14 residues.

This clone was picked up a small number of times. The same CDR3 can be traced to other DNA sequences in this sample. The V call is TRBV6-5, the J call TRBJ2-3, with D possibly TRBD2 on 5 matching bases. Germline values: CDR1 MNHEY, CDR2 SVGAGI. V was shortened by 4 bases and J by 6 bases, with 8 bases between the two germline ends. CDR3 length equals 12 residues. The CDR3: CASSSRADTQYF. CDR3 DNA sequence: TGTGCCAGCAGTTCGAGGGCGGATACGCAGTATTTT.

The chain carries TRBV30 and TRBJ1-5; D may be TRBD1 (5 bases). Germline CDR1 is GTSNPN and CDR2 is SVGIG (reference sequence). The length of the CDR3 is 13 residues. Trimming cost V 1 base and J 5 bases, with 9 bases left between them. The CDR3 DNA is TGTGCCTGGAGTGGCCAGGGCCATCAGCCCCAGCATTTT. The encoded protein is CAWSGQGHQPQHF.

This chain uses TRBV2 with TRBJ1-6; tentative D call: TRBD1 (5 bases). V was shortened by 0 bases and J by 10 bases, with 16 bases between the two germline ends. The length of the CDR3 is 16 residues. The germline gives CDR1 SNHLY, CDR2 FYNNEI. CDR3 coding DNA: TGTGCCAGCAGTGAAGCGCTGGCCAGGGTCGGATCACCCCTCCACTTT. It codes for CASSEALARVGSPLHF.

The CDR3 sequence: CSVGPSGRVYEQYF. The CDR3 nucleotides are TGCAGCGTTGGTCCTAGCGGGAGAGTTTACGAGCAGTACTTC. The chain links TRBV29-1 to TRBJ2-7; 10 bases agree with TRBD2. The CDR3 runs 14 residues. The V segment lost 4 bases and the J segment 4 bases; nucleotides outside the gene matches: 7. Germline loops: CDR1 SQVTM, CDR2 ANQGSEA.

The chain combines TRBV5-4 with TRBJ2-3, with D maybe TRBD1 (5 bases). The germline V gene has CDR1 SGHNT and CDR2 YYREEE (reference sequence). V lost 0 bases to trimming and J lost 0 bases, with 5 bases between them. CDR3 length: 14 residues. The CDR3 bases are TGTGCCAGCAGCTTGGAGGGGAGCACAGATACGCAGTATTTT. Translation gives CASSLEGSTDTQYF.

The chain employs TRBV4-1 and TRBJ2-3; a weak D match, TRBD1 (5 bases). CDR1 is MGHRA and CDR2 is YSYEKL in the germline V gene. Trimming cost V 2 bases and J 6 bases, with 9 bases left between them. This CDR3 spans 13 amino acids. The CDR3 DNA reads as TGCGCCAGCAGCCAAACCCCAGGGGATACGCAGTATTTT. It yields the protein CASSQTPGDTQYF.